The 30 T cell receptor beta chains in this list originate from one sample, sequenced in a study of blood T cell repertoires in COVID-19. Only in-frame clones appear in the TCRdb table, and some are missing; sequencing was by immunoSEQ multiplex PCR. The sample records roughly 97,000 clones, about 88% being singletons. Material for sequencing was peripheral blood. The receptors shown here come from a human donor in a cohort sampled during active COVID-19.

This clone was counted only a few times. The rearrangement links TRBV7-8 to TRBJ2-2; the D is unclear. Germline-derived CDR1 and CDR2 are SGHVS and FQNEAQ. Between the trimmed V and J ends, which lost 5 bases and 0 bases, there was a span of 10 bases. The CDR3 runs to 15 residues. In nucleotides, the CDR3 is TGTGCCAGCAGCGGAGTCCTCGCGAACACCGGGGAGCTGTTTTTT. It yields the protein CASSGVLANTGELFF.

This clone was found a few times. The chain has TRBV28 and TRBJ1-2; a possible D gene is TRBD1 (5 bases). The CDR3 length is 15 residues. Trimming left V 6 bases short and J 4 bases short, with 18 bases between. Germline V CDR1 and CDR2: MDHEN, SYDVKM. This CDR3 reads CASRRGTSRSYGYTF. CDR3 DNA sequence: TGTGCCAGCAGGCGTGGGACTTCCCGGTCCTATGGCTACACCTTC.

The V and J genes are TRBV6-5 and TRBJ2-5; 7 nucleotides agree with TRBD1. The germline CDR1 and CDR2 sequences are MNHEY and SVGAGI. The CDR3 has 15 residues. V shed 0 bases and J 5 bases; nucleotides not matched to a gene: 6. CDR3 DNA sequence: TGTGCCAGCAGTTACTCGCGAGGGGGCTACGAGACCCAGTACTTC. Its translation is CASSYSRGGYETQYF.

CDR3 nucleotides: TGTGCCAGCAGCTCAGGACAGGGCGGTTCACCCCTCCACTTT. Translated: CASSSGQGGSPLHF. The chain combines TRBV7-8 with TRBJ1-6, with TRBD1 matching over 8 bases. Germline CDR1 reads SGHVS; CDR2 reads FQNEAQ. V lost 4 bases to trimming and J lost 9 bases; unmatched junction nucleotides: 5. The length of the CDR3 is 14 residues. Drawing the rest from reference TRBV7-8 and TRBJ1-6, the complete variable domain is GAGVSQSPRYKVAKRGQDVALRCDPISGHVSLFWYQQALGQGPEFLTYFQNEAQLDKSGLPSDRFFAERPEGSVSTLKIQRTQQEDSAVYLCASSSGQGGSPLHFGNGTRLTVT.

J is TRBJ2-3 and V is TRBV5-4, with TRBD2 identical over 15 bases. V was clipped by 4 bases and J by 1 base; unmatched bases: 13. This CDR3 has 20 amino acids. Germline CDR1 SGHNT, CDR2 YYREEE (reference sequence). CDR3 loop: CASSRGLAGGLQQRTDTQYF. CDR3 bases: TGTGCCAGCAGCAGAGGACTAGCGGGAGGGCTCCAGCAACGCACAGATACGCAGTATTTT.

The CDR3, as DNA: TGCGCCAGCAGCGAGGGCTCCTACGAGCAGTACTTC. This codes for CASSEGSYEQYF. This rearrangement joins TRBV5-1 to TRBJ2-7, with TRBD2 as a possible D gene (5 bases). The germline V gene encodes CDR1 SGHRS and CDR2 YFSETQ. Trimming took off 4 bases at V and 0 bases at J, with 5 bases between the two ends. This CDR3 comprises 12 residues. The whole variable domain, filled in from reference TRBV5-1 and TRBJ2-7, reads KAGVTQTPRYLIKTRGQQVTLSCSPISGHRSVSWYQQTPGQGLQFLFEYFSETQRNKGNFPGRFSGRQFSNSRSEMNVSTLELGDSALYLCASSEGSYEQYFGPGTRLTVT.

The genes are TRBV19 and TRBJ1-6; 9 bases map to TRBD1. Trimming at V came to 4 bases and at J to 10 bases, leaving 5 bases not matched to a gene. CDR3 length equals 14 residues. Germline CDR1 is LNHDA and CDR2 is SQIVND (reference sequence). CDR3 bases: TGTGCCAGTAGTAGTCCCGGGACAGGGTCACCCCTCCACTTT. This translates into CASSSPGTGSPLHF.

This sequence joins TRBV10-3 and TRBJ2-1, with TRBD2 identical over 12 bases. The V segment lost 10 bases and the J segment 9 bases; nucleotides outside the gene matches: 16. In germline, CDR1 is ENHRY, CDR2 SYGVKD. The CDR3 spans 16 residues. For the CDR3, the DNA is TGTGCCACGAGGCAAATGACTAGCGGGAGTGCGGGTGAGCAGTTCTTC. It specifies CATRQMTSGSAGEQFF.

The chain combines TRBV25-1 with TRBJ2-3; TRBD2 agrees at 9 bases. V shed 3 bases, J shed 1 base, and the junction held 5 bases outside the gene matches. The CDR3 has 16 amino acids. CDR1 is MGHDK and CDR2 is SYGVNS in the germline V gene. The CDR3 DNA is TGTGCCAGCAGTGAGATAGCGGGAGTGCGCACAGATACGCAGTATTTT. This codes for CASSEIAGVRTDTQYF.

The rearrangement uses TRBV28 and TRBJ1-2, with 7 bases lining up with TRBD1. The CDR3 runs to 13 residues. Trimming removed 4 bases from V and 5 bases from J; junction bases left unmatched: 4. Germline V CDR1 and CDR2: MDHEN, SYDVKM. The CDR3 here is CASSYRGQYGYTF. CDR3 nucleotides: TGTGCCAGCAGTTATAGGGGGCAATATGGCTACACCTTC.

The chain carries TRBV4-2 and TRBJ2-5, with TRBD2 matching 10 bases. The CDR3 spans 17 residues. Germline-derived CDR1 and CDR2 are LGHNA and YNFKEQ. Losses at the gene ends were 4 bases for V and 1 base for J; bases not matched to a gene: 9. CDR3 protein: CASSRDPIAGGQETQYF. The CDR3 bases are TGTGCCAGCAGCCGAGATCCTATAGCGGGGGGCCAAGAGACCCAGTACTTC.

The J gene is TRBJ2-2, the V gene TRBV7-9; TRBD2 matches at 10 bases. Germline V CDR1 and CDR2: SEHNR, FQNEAQ (reference sequence). The CDR3 totals 17 residues. V dropped 7 bases and J dropped 2; count of bases not matched to a gene: 10. The CDR3 DNA reads as TGTGCCAGCAAGTTCACTAGCGGGGCCGATAACACCGGGGAGCTGTTTTTT. It encodes CASKFTSGADNTGELFF.

The rearrangement joins TRBV2 to TRBJ1-4; D unresolved. The CDR3 spans 16 residues. With 0 bases removed from V and 0 bases from J, the gap between germline ends came to 8 bases. CDR1 and CDR2 (germline): SNHLY, FYNNEI. The CDR3 sequence is CASSEAGSATNEKLFF. The CDR3 nucleotides are TGTGCCAGCAGTGAAGCTGGGAGTGCAACTAATGAAAAACTGTTTTTT.

V is TRBV20-1 and J is TRBJ1-4; D is uncertain. The CDR3 contains 11 residues. V was shortened by 4 bases and J by 8 bases, with 8 bases between the two germline ends. CDR1 and CDR2 (germline): DFQATT, SNEGSKA (reference sequence). The CDR3: CSAKPGEKLFF. The DNA of the CDR3 is TGCAGTGCTAAACCGGGGGAAAAACTGTTTTTT.

The chain joins TRBV6-5 to TRBJ1-4, with TRBD1 matching 9 bases. Looked up from germline, CDR1 is MNHEY and CDR2 is SVGAGI. J was trimmed by 6 bases and V by 0 bases; bases with no gene match: 5. The CDR3 runs 16 residues. The CDR3, as DNA: TGTGCCAGCAGTTACTCTGGGGGACAGGGTTATGAAAAACTGTTTTTT. Its translation is CASSYSGGQGYEKLFF.

This chain links TRBV11-3 with TRBJ2-7, with D possibly being TRBD2 (6 bases). CDR1 is SGHNT and CDR2 is YENEEA in the germline V gene. V dropped 5 bases and J dropped 3 bases, with 11 bases sitting between them. CDR3 length: 13 amino acids. The CDR3, as DNA: TGTGCCAGCAGCACGTTCGGGGGCTACGAGCAGTACTTC. Residues: CASSTFGGYEQYF.

The chain couples TRBV7-8 to TRBJ2-3; TRBD1 matches 7 bases. The CDR3 is 16 amino acids. Germline trimming cut 2 bases from V and 1 base from J; bases unmatched to any gene: 6. Germline-derived CDR1 and CDR2 are SGHVS and FQNEAQ. The CDR3 sequence: CASSLQTGLRTDTQYF. The CDR3 DNA is TGTGCCAGCAGCTTACAGACAGGGTTACGCACAGATACGCAGTATTTT.

V usage is TRBV7-9 and J usage is TRBJ1-5; D is unclear. CDR1 and CDR2 from the germline V gene are SEHNR and FQNEAQ (reference sequence). The CDR3 totals 13 residues. V shed 5 bases and J shed 4 bases, with 9 bases lying between them. CDR3 in DNA: TGTGCCAGCAGCCCGCCGGGGAATCAGCCCCAGCATTTT. Translation gives CASSPPGNQPQHF.

This clone was counted once. The chain is built from TRBV5-1 and TRBJ2-1; TRBD2 agrees at 9 bases. V trimming: 3 bases; J trimming: 7 bases; junction bases outside the gene matches: 5. Per the germline V gene, CDR1 is SGHRS and CDR2 is YFSETQ. This CDR3 has 14 amino acids. The CDR3 sequence: CASSSGGGANEQFF. CDR3 nucleotide sequence: TGCGCCAGCAGCTCTGGCGGGGGGGCAAATGAGCAGTTCTTC.

The V gene is TRBV10-3, the J gene TRBJ1-1; D perhaps matches TRBD1 (5 bases). Per the germline V gene, CDR1 is ENHRY and CDR2 is SYGVKD. This CDR3 is built from 15 residues. With 10 bases removed from V and 5 bases from J, the gap between germline ends came to 23 bases. The CDR3 bases are TGTGCCACCCTGATGGAGGGGCCCTTGAGAACTGAAGCTTTCTTT. Translated: CATLMEGPLRTEAFF.

The chain combines TRBV9 with TRBJ1-2, with 9 bases that match TRBD1. Germline V gene sequence: CDR1 SGDLS, CDR2 YYNGEE. CDR3 length equals 13 residues. The V gene end was trimmed by 9 bases and the J gene end by 4 bases; junction bases not matched to a gene: 7. The CDR3, as DNA: TGTGCCACCACAGGGGGCGATAGCTATGGCTACACCTTC. Its translation is CATTGGDSYGYTF.

The CDR3 coding sequence is TGTGCCACCAGCAGAGTAGCCCTCTCCTCTAGCAATCAGCCCCAGCATTTT. It yields the protein CATSRVALSSSNQPQHF. The chain is built from TRBV15 and TRBJ1-5; D is unclear. This CDR3 region has 17 residues. V was pared by 1 base and J by 0 bases, with 13 bases between. Germline V CDR1 and CDR2: LNHNV, YYDKDF (reference sequence).

V gene TRBV12-3 or TRBV12-4 combines with J gene TRBJ2-1; 8 nucleotides line up with TRBD2. The V segment lost 6 bases and the J segment 9 bases; nucleotides outside the gene matches: 7. The CDR3 loop spans 13 amino acids. CDR3 loop: CASRLGTRVEQFF. The CDR3 DNA follows: TGTGCCAGCAGGCTCGGGACTAGGGTTGAGCAGTTCTTC.

The V call is TRBV12-5, the J call TRBJ1-2; TRBD1 matches at 9 bases. V lost 4 bases and J lost 5; bases outside the gene matches: 5. Germline assignment: CDR1 LGHNT and CDR2 FRNRAP. This CDR3 has 14 amino acids. As DNA, the CDR3 is TGTGCTAGTGGTTCACAGGGGGCGGAATATGGCTACACCTTC. This translates into CASGSQGAEYGYTF.

This chain joins TRBV19 and TRBJ1-3, with 7 bases matching TRBD1. The CDR3 is 15 residues long. Per the germline V gene, CDR1 is LNHDA and CDR2 is SQIVND (reference sequence). The J segment lost 2 bases and the V segment lost 6 bases, leaving 7 bases of the junction unmatched. The CDR3: CASRPTGAAGNTIYF. Written as DNA, the CDR3 is TGTGCCAGTAGACCAACAGGGGCGGCTGGAAACACCATATATTTT.

The rearrangement links TRBV5-1 to TRBJ2-7; perhaps TRBD1 as D (5 bases). The V and J ends lost 2 bases and 5 bases respectively, with 17 bases between them. Germline V gene sequence: CDR1 SGHRS, CDR2 YFSETQ. The CDR3 has 15 residues. The CDR3 sequence is CASSFGQGGGNEQYF. Here the CDR3 DNA reads TGCGCCAGCAGCTTCGGGCAGGGTGGTGGGAACGAGCAGTACTTC. The variable domain in full, with the rest retrieved from reference TRBV5-1 and TRBJ2-7, is KAGVTQTPRYLIKTRGQQVTLSCSPISGHRSVSWYQQTPGQGLQFLFEYFSETQRNKGNFPGRFSGRQFSNSRSEMNVSTLELGDSALYLCASSFGQGGGNEQYFGPGTRLTVT.

This chain joins TRBV4-2 and TRBJ2-1; D gene uncertain. The CDR3 extends over 16 amino acids. V was clipped by 0 bases and J by 0 bases, with 9 bases between them. Germline values: CDR1 LGHNA, CDR2 YNFKEQ. The CDR3 DNA follows: TGTGCCAGCAGCCAAGATCGTCTAGGCTCCTACAATGAGCAGTTCTTC. It encodes CASSQDRLGSYNEQFF.

This rearrangement joins TRBV7-8 to TRBJ2-3; the D gene is possibly TRBD2 (6 bases). This CDR3 contains 13 residues. The germline V gene encodes CDR1 SGHVS and CDR2 FQNEAQ. V was clipped by 9 bases and J by 10 bases, with 20 bases between them. This chain's CDR3 is CASSRETPLAQYF. DNA for the CDR3: TGTGCCAGTAGTCGGGAGACCCCCCTTGCGCAGTATTTT.

Only one count was recorded for this clone. V is TRBV7-2 and J is TRBJ1-2; TRBD1 is a possible D gene (5 bases). V shed 5 bases and J shed 2 bases, with 12 bases lying between them. Germline loops: CDR1 SGHTA, CDR2 FQGNSA. The CDR3 contains 14 residues. The CDR3 protein is CASSLAPGNYGYTF. The CDR3, as DNA: TGTGCCAGCAGCCTGGCACCAGGGAACTATGGCTACACCTTC.

The rearrangement joins TRBV7-9 to TRBJ1-2; TRBD1 matches at 7 bases. V was clipped by 5 bases and J by 5 bases; unmatched bases: 8. Germline assignment: CDR1 SEHNR and CDR2 FQNEAQ (reference sequence). The CDR3 covers 14 residues. The CDR3 spells CASSGQQGRYGYTF. CDR3 DNA: TGTGCCAGCAGCGGCCAACAGGGGAGATATGGCTACACCTTC.